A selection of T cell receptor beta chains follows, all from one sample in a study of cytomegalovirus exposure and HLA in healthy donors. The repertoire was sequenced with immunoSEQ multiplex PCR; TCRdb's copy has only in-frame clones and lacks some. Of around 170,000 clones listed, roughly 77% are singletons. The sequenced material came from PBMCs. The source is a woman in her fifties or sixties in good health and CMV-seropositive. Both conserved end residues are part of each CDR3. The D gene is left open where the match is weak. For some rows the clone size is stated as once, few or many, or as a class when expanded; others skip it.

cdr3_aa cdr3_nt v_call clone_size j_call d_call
CASRQAMAGYTF TGTGCCAGCAGGCAGGCTATGGCTGGCTACACCTTC TRBV11-2 - TRBJ1-2 -
CAITGIRDEKLFF TGTGCCATAACAGGGATCAGGGATGAAAAACTGTTTTTT TRBV10-3 - TRBJ1-4 -
CASSPGGGRGGYNEQFF TGTGCCAGCAGCCCCGGGGGAGGGAGGGGGGGCTACAATGAGCAGTTCTTC TRBV11-2 - TRBJ2-1 -
CASSIAISGQANYGYTF TGTGCCAGTAGTATAGCCATCTCCGGACAGGCTAACTATGGCTACACCTTC TRBV19 - TRBJ1-2 TRBD1
CASSLPGSADTQYF TGTGCCAGCAGCCTCCCCGGGAGTGCAGATACGCAGTATTTT TRBV5-6 - TRBJ2-3 -
CASSAGLSYNLEQFF TGTGCCAGCAGCGCGGGACTATCCTACAATCTTGAGCAGTTCTTC TRBV7-2 - TRBJ2-1 TRBD2
CASSLDPGQAREQYF TGCGCCAGCAGCTTGGACCCGGGACAGGCTCGCGAGCAGTACTTC TRBV5-1 - TRBJ2-7 TRBD1
CASSRPQGLKGSNEQFF TGTGCCAGCAGTAGACCGCAGGGACTTAAGGGGTCCAATGAGCAGTTCTTC TRBV27 - TRBJ2-1 -
CASRAVTGGNRYEQYF TGTGCCAGCAGGGCGGTTACCGGGGGAAATCGATACGAGCAGTACTTC TRBV2 - TRBJ2-7 -
CASSLAGVYEQYF TGTGCCAGCAGTTTAGCGGGGGTCTACGAGCAGTACTTC TRBV27 - TRBJ2-7 TRBD2
CASSLEAENEQFF TGTGCCAGCAGCTTAGAAGCCGAGAATGAGCAGTTCTTC TRBV7-2 few TRBJ2-1 -
CASSKFWTDSYEQYF TGTGCCAGCAGCAAGTTTTGGACAGATTCCTACGAGCAGTACTTC TRBV21-1 - TRBJ2-7 -
CASSRNVQSTDTQYF TGTGCCAGCTCGCGCAACGTTCAAAGCACAGATACGCAGTATTTT TRBV18 - TRBJ2-3 -
CATSRGGISGNTIYF TGTGCCACCAGCAGAGGCGGTATCTCTGGAAACACCATATATTTT TRBV15 - TRBJ1-3 -
CASQMGGTEAFF TGTGCCAGCCAAATGGGGGGCACTGAAGCTTTCTTT TRBV2 - TRBJ1-1 -
CASSQESHSGVSYEQYF TGCGCCAGCAGCCAAGAATCACATTCGGGGGTTTCCTACGAGCAGTACTTC TRBV4-3 once TRBJ2-7 -
CASSLAQGIPAGTIYF TGTGCCAGCAGCCTGGCACAGGGCATCCCTGCAGGCACCATATATTTT TRBV5-5 - TRBJ1-3 -
CASRLDRAQYF TGTGCCAGCAGATTAGACCGGGCCCAGTACTTC TRBV28 - TRBJ2-5 -
CASSARSSGSGNEQFF TGTGCCAGCAGCGCCCGATCTAGCGGGAGCGGCAATGAGCAGTTCTTC TRBV7-9 - TRBJ2-1 TRBD2
CASSPSTGDSYNEQFF TGTGCCAGCAGCCCATCAACAGGGGATTCCTACAATGAGCAGTTCTTC TRBV9 - TRBJ2-1 TRBD1
CASSVGVGGGPYNEQFF TGTGCCAGCAGCGTAGGGGTCGGGGGAGGGCCGTACAATGAGCAGTTCTTC TRBV9 - TRBJ2-1 TRBD2
CASSFRVGEQYF TGTGCCAGCAGCTTCAGGGTCGGCGAGCAGTACTTC TRBV7-2 once TRBJ2-7 -
CASSFRDRQETQYF TGTGCCAGCAGCTTCCGGGACAGGCAAGAGACCCAGTACTTC TRBV5-5 - TRBJ2-5 TRBD1
CASSPVGEKLFF TGTGCCAGCAGTCCCGTCGGTGAAAAACTGTTTTTT TRBV27 - TRBJ1-4 -